This entry describes one TCR beta chain. Its cognate antigen is unknown. This sample was included in a study of radiotherapy plus CTLA-4 blockade in lung cancer. Study as a whole: The study recorded objective responses in about 18% of patients and disease control in 31%. Study results and limitations: Early shifts in blood T cell clones, with interferon-beta, reportedly predicted response best. Clones derived from tumor TCRs expanded in blood after radiotherapy plus ipilimumab.

CDR1 is KGHSH, CDR2 LQKENI, per germline. CDR3 length: 16 amino acids. The trim removed 6 bases at V and 7 bases at J, leaving 12 bases unmatched. Assay used: immunoSEQ multiplex PCR; TCRdb lists only in-frame clones, some missing. The table lists 60,000 to 65,000 clones, 77% of them singletons. The specimen comprised peripheral blood, sampled from a patient treated with radiotherapy plus ipilimumab. This sequence originates from a human donor with non-small cell lung cancer who had a complete response to radiotherapy plus ipilimumab. The genes are TRBV18 and TRBJ2-1; TRBD2 matches 10 bases. CDR3: CASSPTDSGRWNEQFF. CDR3 bases: TGTGCCAGCTCGCCTACGGATAGCGGGAGGTGGAATGAGCAGTTCTTC. Variable domain in full (rest from reference TRBV18 and TRBJ2-1): NAGVMQNPRHLVRRRGQEARLRCSPMKGHSHVYWYRQLPEEGLKFMVYLQKENIIDESGMPKERFSAEFPKEGPSILRIQQVVRGDSAAYFCASSPTDSGRWNEQFFGPGTRLTVL.